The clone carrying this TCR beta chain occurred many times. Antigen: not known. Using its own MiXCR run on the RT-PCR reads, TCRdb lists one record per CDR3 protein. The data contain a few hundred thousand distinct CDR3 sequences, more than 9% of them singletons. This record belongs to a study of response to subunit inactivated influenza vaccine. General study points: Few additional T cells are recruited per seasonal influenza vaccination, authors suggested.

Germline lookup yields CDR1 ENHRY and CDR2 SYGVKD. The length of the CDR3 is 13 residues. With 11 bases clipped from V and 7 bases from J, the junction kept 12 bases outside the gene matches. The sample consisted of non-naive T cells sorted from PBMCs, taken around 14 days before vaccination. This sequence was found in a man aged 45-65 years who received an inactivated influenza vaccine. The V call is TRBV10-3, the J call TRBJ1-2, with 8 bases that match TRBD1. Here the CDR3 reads CALTAGQGSGYTF. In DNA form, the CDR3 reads TGTGCCCTCACAGCCGGACAGGGAAGTGGCTACACCTTC.